Presented here are 20 T cell receptor beta chains from one specimen sequenced in a study of cytomegalovirus exposure and HLA in healthy donors. Profiling relied on immunoSEQ multiplex PCR, and the TCRdb table lists in-frame clones only, not all of them. The sample has about 160,000 clones; approximately 96% are singletons. Sequencing input: PBMCs. Every receptor here comes from a young woman in good health and CMV-seronegative.

The V call is TRBV18, the J call TRBJ2-5; D unresolved. V lost 0 bases and J 3 bases, leaving 8 bases between the germline ends. Germline CDR1 reads KGHSH; CDR2 reads LQKENI. The CDR3 loop spans 14 amino acids. For the CDR3, the DNA is TGTGCCAGCTCACCACCGGTAGTTAAAGAGACCCAGTACTTC. Translation gives CASSPPVVKETQYF.

V and J are TRBV2 and TRBJ2-3; TRBD2 matches at 11 bases. V lost 3 bases to trimming and J lost 1 base; unmatched junction nucleotides: 3. Germline assignment: CDR1 SNHLY and CDR2 FYNNEI. The CDR3 is 16 residues long. Here the CDR3 DNA reads TGTGCCAGCAGTGAGCTACTAGCGGGGGGCACAGATACGCAGTATTTT. Translation gives CASSELLAGGTDTQYF.

The gene calls are TRBV21-1 and TRBJ2-7; TRBD1, the table's D call, lacks a check against the DNA. TRBV21-1 is an annotated pseudogene. The CDR3 is 15 amino acids. CDR3 loop: CASSKGDRDGYEQYF. The CDR3 DNA sequence: TGTGCCAGCAGCAAAGGGGACAGGGACGGCTACGAGCAGTACTTC.

As to this clone: The junction and the germline gene differ at one end; a read error may be behind it. The V call is TRBV6-1, the J call TRBJ2-3; the match to TRBD2 covers 8 bases. Germline assignment: CDR1 MNHNS and CDR2 SASEGT. The CDR3 has 16 residues. CDR3: CASREVAGKSTDTQYF. CDR3 sequence (DNA): TGTGCCAGCAGGGAAGTAGCGGGGAAAAGCACAGATACGCAGTATTTT.

The chain carries TRBV20-1 and TRBJ2-6; D remains unclear. The germline gives CDR1 DFQATT, CDR2 SNEGSKA (reference sequence). CDR3 size: 11 residues. DNA for the CDR3: TGCAGCTTCTCTGGGGCCAACGTCCTGACTTTC. As protein: CSFSGANVLTF.

This clone was recorded once. This sequence joins TRBV4-3 and TRBJ2-3; D unclear. The CDR3 consists of 17 residues. V was pared by 0 bases and J by 1 base, with 14 bases between. Germline loops: CDR1 LGHNA, CDR2 YSLEER. Here the CDR3 DNA reads TGCGCCAGCAGCCAAGAAAATGTGGGCCGTGGCACAGATACGCAGTATTTT. It encodes CASSQENVGRGTDTQYF.

J is TRBJ2-7 and V is TRBV27; perhaps TRBD1 as D (6 bases). The germline gives CDR1 MNHEY, CDR2 SMNVEV (reference sequence). The CDR3 runs to 13 residues. V dropped 2 bases and J dropped 2 bases, with 7 bases sitting between them. The CDR3 nucleotides read TGTGCCAGCAGTTTAGGGGACACCTACGAGCAGTACTTC. It yields the protein CASSLGDTYEQYF.

The chain is built from TRBV6-5 and TRBJ1-6; D is unresolved. CDR1 is MNHEY and CDR2 is SVGAGI in the germline V gene. Between the trimmed V and J ends, which lost 9 bases and 0 bases, there was a span of 6 bases. The CDR3 runs to 13 residues. The CDR3 reads CASRSSYNSPLHF. In DNA, the CDR3 is TGTGCCAGTAGGAGCTCCTATAATTCACCCCTCCACTTT.

This chain joins TRBV4-3 and TRBJ1-1; 7 nucleotides match TRBD1. Germline V gives CDR1 LGHNA, CDR2 YSLEER. The CDR3 has 14 amino acids. Trimming cost V 4 bases and J 4 bases; bases outside gene matches: 6. The CDR3 region is CASSLPQGSTEAFF. The CDR3 nucleotides read TGCGCCAGCAGCCTACCACAGGGGAGCACTGAAGCTTTCTTT.

J is TRBJ2-6 and V is TRBV6-5; the D gene is possibly TRBD1 (5 bases). Trimming took 7 bases from V and 1 from J, leaving 11 bases between them. Looked up from germline, CDR1 is MNHEY and CDR2 is SVGAGI. CDR3 length: 15 residues. The CDR3 region is CASTGHDSGANVLTF. DNA of the CDR3: TGTGCCAGCACAGGACACGATTCTGGGGCCAACGTCCTGACTTTC.

The J gene is TRBJ2-2, the V gene TRBV4-3, with no clear D. Germline-derived CDR1 and CDR2 are LGHNA and YSLEER. The CDR3 has 19 amino acids. The germline V and J ends were trimmed by 0 bases and 5 bases, with 22 bases remaining between them. CDR3 in amino acids: CASSQDYFILSMATGELFF. The CDR3 DNA reads as TGCGCCAGCAGCCAAGATTATTTTATTCTGTCCATGGCTACCGGGGAGCTGTTTTTT.

V is TRBV18 and J is TRBJ2-3; maybe TRBD1 (6 bases). This CDR3 contains 14 residues. V lost 4 bases and J lost 4, with 12 bases in between. From germline, CDR1 is KGHSH and CDR2 LQKENI. CDR3 sequence (DNA): TGTGCCAGCTCACGGACAGATAGGGCAGATACGCAGTATTTT. Its protein is CASSRTDRADTQYF.

The chain is built from TRBV4-3 and TRBJ1-2; no definite D call. CDR1 and CDR2 from the germline V gene are LGHNA and YSLEER. Trimming stripped 3 bases from V and 0 bases from J, with 11 bases between. The CDR3 has 15 amino acids. The CDR3 sequence: CASSHAQTANYGYTF. DNA of the CDR3: TGCGCCAGCAGCCACGCACAGACGGCTAACTATGGCTACACCTTC.

The rearrangement uses TRBV25-1 and TRBJ1-1; D is perhaps TRBD1 (5 bases). The ends were cut back, 7 bases at V and 3 bases at J, with 24 bases in the middle. CDR3 length equals 17 residues. Germline-derived CDR1 and CDR2 are MGHDK and SYGVNS. Here the CDR3 DNA reads TGTGCCAGCACCTCCTCCGCTCTGGGGGGGATGGACACTGAAGCTTTCTTT. This codes for CASTSSALGGMDTEAFF.

The chain links TRBV5-1 to TRBJ2-5, with a tentative D call TRBD1 (6 bases). Germline-derived CDR1 and CDR2 are SGHRS and YFSETQ. This CDR3 contains 15 residues. V lost 4 bases, J lost 0 bases, and 13 bases lay in between. CDR3 protein: CASSAPRTDQETQYF. The CDR3 DNA follows: TGCGCCAGCAGCGCCCCTCGGACAGACCAAGAGACCCAGTACTTC.

This clone was counted once. The V and J genes are TRBV2 and TRBJ2-2, with D perhaps TRBD2 (5 bases). The CDR3 length is 14 residues. Trimming took off 2 bases at V and 7 bases at J, with 11 bases between the two ends. Germline-derived CDR1 and CDR2 are SNHLY and FYNNEI. The CDR3 spells CASSERTRLGELFF. CDR3 sequence (DNA): TGTGCCAGCAGTGAAAGGACTCGCCTCGGGGAGCTGTTTTTT. Filled out from reference TRBV2 and TRBJ2-2, the complete variable domain reads EPEVTQTPSHQVTQMGQEVILRCVPISNHLYFYWYRQILGQKVEFLVSFYNNEISEKSEIFDDQFSVERPDGSNFTLKIRSTKLEDSAMYFCASSERTRLGELFFGEGSRLTVL.

This chain uses TRBV19 with TRBJ1-5; D perhaps matches TRBD1 (6 bases). Trimming shortened V by 4 bases and J by 0 bases, and 10 bases separated the two germline ends. The CDR3 has 15 residues. Germline CDR1 LNHDA, CDR2 SQIVND (reference sequence). The CDR3 sequence: CASSNRVSSNQPQHF. CDR3 nucleotides: TGTGCCAGTAGTAACAGGGTCTCTAGCAATCAGCCCCAGCATTTT.

This chain joins TRBV7-9 and TRBJ2-3; the D is unclear. V lost 3 bases and J lost 1, with 5 bases in between. This CDR3 has 13 residues. Germline values: CDR1 SEHNR, CDR2 FQNEAQ (reference sequence). The CDR3 region is CASSLFGTDTQYF. DNA of the CDR3: TGTGCCAGCAGCTTGTTCGGCACAGATACGCAGTATTTT.

V usage is TRBV5-6 and J usage is TRBJ1-1; TRBD1 matches 7 bases. The CDR3 runs to 14 residues. Germline lookup yields CDR1 SGHDT and CDR2 YYEEEE. Trimming removed 2 bases from V and 7 bases from J; junction bases left unmatched: 8. The chain's CDR3 is CASSFGIRGDEAFF. CDR3 nucleotide sequence: TGTGCCAGCAGCTTTGGAATCAGGGGGGATGAAGCTTTCTTT. The whole variable domain, remainder taken from reference TRBV5-6 and TRBJ1-1, is DAGVTQSPTHLIKTRGQQVTLRCSPKSGHDTVSWYQQALGQGPQFIFQYYEEEERQRGNFPDRFSGHQFPNYSSELNVNALLLGDSALYLCASSFGIRGDEAFFGQGTRLTVV.

The rearrangement links TRBV7-2 to TRBJ2-5; maybe TRBD2 (6 bases). V shed 2 bases and J shed 4 bases, with 8 bases lying between them. The CDR3 length is 13 residues. CDR1 and CDR2 from the germline V gene are SGHTA and FQGNSA. This chain's CDR3 is CASSLRLGETQYF. In DNA form, the CDR3 reads TGTGCCAGCAGCTTAAGACTAGGAGAGACCCAGTACTTC.